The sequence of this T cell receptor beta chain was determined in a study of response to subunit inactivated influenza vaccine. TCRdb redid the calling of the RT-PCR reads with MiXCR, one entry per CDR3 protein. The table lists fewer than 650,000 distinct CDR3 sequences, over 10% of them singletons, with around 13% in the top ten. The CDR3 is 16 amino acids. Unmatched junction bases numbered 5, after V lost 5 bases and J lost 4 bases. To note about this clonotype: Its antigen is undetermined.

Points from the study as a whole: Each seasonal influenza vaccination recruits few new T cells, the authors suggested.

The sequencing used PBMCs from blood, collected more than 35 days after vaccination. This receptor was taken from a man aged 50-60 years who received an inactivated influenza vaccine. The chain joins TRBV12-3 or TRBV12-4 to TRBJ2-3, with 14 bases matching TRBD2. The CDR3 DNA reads TGTGCCAGCAGTCCGGGACTAGCGGGGGCCGCAGATACGCAGTATTTT. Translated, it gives CASSPGLAGAADTQYF.